The 11 T cell receptor beta chains given below trace back to one sample, sequenced in a study of shared clonotypes between healthy human individuals. Repertoires were generated with immunoSEQ multiplex PCR, while TCRdb's copy carries only in-frame clones and drops some. The sample holds 2 million to 3 million clones, approximately 94% seen once. Source material: naive CD4+ T cells from PBMCs. Stated subset: CD45RA+ positively selected. These receptors all come from a young man in good health. Some clones in this sample may be carry-over from other donors' samples.

This chain joins TRBV7-2 and TRBJ2-7; 7 bases fit TRBD2. Germline assignment: CDR1 SGHTA and CDR2 FQGNSA. V gave up 6 bases and J gave up 5 bases; unmatched junction bases: 7. The CDR3 covers 13 residues. The CDR3 is CASRVAGSNEQYF. The CDR3 DNA follows: TGTGCCAGCAGGGTAGCGGGTAGTAACGAGCAGTACTTC.

The rearrangement links TRBV5-4 to TRBJ2-1; D remains unclear. The CDR3 covers 12 residues. Per the germline V gene, CDR1 is SGHNT and CDR2 is YYREEE (reference sequence). With 1 base removed from V and 9 bases from J, the gap between germline ends came to 8 bases. CDR3 loop: CASSLSRGEQFF. CDR3 nucleotide sequence: TGTGCCAGCAGCTTGAGTCGTGGTGAGCAGTTCTTC. Full variable domain (outside the CDR3, taken from reference TRBV5-4 and TRBJ2-1): ETGVTQSPTHLIKTRGQQVTLRCSSQSGHNTVSWYQQALGQGPQFIFQYYREEENGRGNFPPRFSGLQFPNYSSELNVNALELDDSALYLCASSLSRGEQFFGPGTRLTVL.

The genes are TRBV4-1 and TRBJ2-7; TRBD1 is a possible D gene (6 bases). Germline CDR1 MGHRA, CDR2 YSYEKL. The CDR3 has 16 amino acids. V was pared by 2 bases and J by 3 bases, with 17 bases between. The DNA of the CDR3 is TGCGCCAGCAGCCAATCCGAGGGCAGGGGCGACTACGAGCAGTACTTC. It specifies CASSQSEGRGDYEQYF.

The chain carries TRBV28 and TRBJ2-7; D is uncertain. Germline values: CDR1 MDHEN, CDR2 SYDVKM. This CDR3 is 12 amino acids long. The V end lost 10 bases, the J end lost 1 base, and 11 bases lay between the germline ends. The CDR3 DNA sequence: TGTGCCACCACGACGGTTTCCTACGAGCAGTACTTC. It specifies CATTTVSYEQYF.

On this clone: At one end, the junction sequence differs from germline, possibly due to a read error. V gene TRBV2 combines with J gene TRBJ1-6; D is undetermined. Germline V gives CDR1 SNHLY, CDR2 FYNNEI. This CDR3 is 11 amino acids long. CDR3 amino acids: CASSEPGRGYF. The CDR3 DNA reads as TGTGCCAGCAGTGAGCCGGGAAGAGGATACTTT. The full variable domain, rest sourced from reference TRBV2 and TRBJ1-6, is EPEVTQTPSHQVTQMGQEVILRCVPISNHLYFYWYRQILGQKVEFLVSFYNNEISEKSEIFDDQFSVERPDGSNFTLKIRSTKLEDSAMYFCASSEPGRGYFGNGTRLTVT.

Only one count was recorded for this clone. The chain carries TRBV29-1 and TRBJ2-1, with 9 positions matching TRBD1. Trimming cost V 7 bases and J 4 bases; bases outside gene matches: 8. The CDR3 has 14 residues. Per the germline V gene, CDR1 is SQVTM and CDR2 is ANQGSEA. CDR3 loop: CSAEGDRVYNEQFF. In DNA form, the CDR3 reads TGCAGCGCGGAGGGGGACAGGGTATACAATGAGCAGTTCTTC.

The gene calls are TRBV14 and TRBJ2-7, with 9 bases matching TRBD1. This CDR3 region has 14 residues. Losses at the gene ends were 4 bases for V and 2 bases for J; bases not matched to a gene: 3. Germline V lookup: CDR1 SGHDN, CDR2 FVKESK. The CDR3 nucleotides read TGTGCCAGCAGCCGAAGGACAGGGGCCTACGAGCAGTACTTC. Encoded protein: CASSRRTGAYEQYF.

This clone was detected only once. The chain recombines TRBV6-1 with TRBJ2-7; TRBD1 matches 8 bases. V gave up 6 bases and J gave up 5 bases; unmatched junction bases: 12. Germline V gene lookup returns CDR1 MNHNS and CDR2 SASEGT. The CDR3 has 15 residues. The chain's CDR3 is CASRYGQGGVDEQYF. The CDR3 DNA reads TGTGCCAGCAGGTACGGACAGGGCGGTGTCGACGAGCAGTACTTC.

The genes are TRBV10-1 and TRBJ2-7; TRBD2 agrees at 10 bases. The CDR3 is made up of 15 amino acids. Germline V gives CDR1 WNHNN, CDR2 SYGVQD (reference sequence). V shed 5 bases, J shed 3 bases, and the junction held 7 bases outside the gene matches. The CDR3 DNA sequence: TGCGCCAGCAGTACAAGGACTAGCGGCTTCTACGAGCAGTACTTC. Translation: CASSTRTSGFYEQYF.

Here the CDR3 DNA reads TGTGCCACCAGCAGAGGCGGGACAGGGGAAGAGACCCAGTACTTC. Its translation: CATSRGGTGEETQYF. The V call is TRBV15, the J call TRBJ2-5; TRBD1 matches 10 bases. The CDR3 length is 15 residues. Germline V gene lookup returns CDR1 LNHNV and CDR2 YYDKDF (reference sequence). With V trimmed by 1 base and J by 3 bases, 2 bases remained unmatched.

This chain joins TRBV2 and TRBJ1-5; TRBD1 aligns across 7 bases. Germline lookup yields CDR1 SNHLY and CDR2 FYNNEI. V lost 4 bases and J lost 3; bases outside the gene matches: 6. This CDR3 has 15 residues. CDR3 amino acids: CASSATGAINQPQHF. CDR3 nucleotide sequence: TGTGCCAGCAGTGCTACAGGGGCAATCAATCAGCCCCAGCATTTT.